This TCR beta chain was recovered during a study of cytomegalovirus exposure and HLA in healthy donors (dated by TCRdb to 2016 to 2017). For the wider study: According to a later analysis, the 120 or so validation repertoires were produced on the same platform as the roughly 720 repertoires of the first cohort. The study was designed to test whether signatures of past pathogen exposure could be identified by cataloging public T cell receptors. Besides the first cohort of 550 to 750 subjects, a separate validation cohort made up of 120 different subjects was used. The study combined high-throughput TCR immunosequencing, statistical association of individual TCRs with disease status, and machine learning to predict cytomegalovirus infection status.

In regard to this clone: Its antigen is unknown. The record has no base qualities; no much larger clone is one base away.

Preparation of the library involved the immunoSEQ multiplex PCR assay. In the paper's pipeline: A statistical classification framework was developed to diagnose cytomegalovirus status using the catalog of TCR beta chain sequences. TCRdb mirrors the immuneACCESS table, restricted to in-frame sequences. Some clones are absent from its copies; in checked studies, under half trace to an unresolved V gene, and the reason for the others is unknown. That table furnishes V, J and clone size, whereas the DNA furnished D and trimming. The sample table shows approximately 270,000 clones, and roughly 87% are seen once. Clones ranked in the top ten supply 12% of the sample. The donors belonged to the validation cohort of around 110 subjects, which was separate from the roughly 680-subject first cohort. The germline V gene specifies MNHEY as CDR1 and SVGAGI as CDR2. Spanning cysteine to phenylalanine, the CDR3 consists of 14 amino acids. Kept here is only the CDR3 DNA, which spans 42 bases and is read in frame from base 1. V and J lose 4 bases and 6 bases, and a span of 16 bases separates them.

Study-wide findings and limitations: Cytomegalovirus status was reported to be diagnosed by the classifier with high specificity and sensitivity in both the original and validation cohorts. The authors suggested that the approach could potentially be generalized to other disease states and immunological phenotypes. A later analysis found that TCRs clustered in the first cohort also tended to co-occur in the 100 to 150 validation repertoires, with approximately 95% of cluster scores above 0. A total of 150 or so TCR beta chains were listed by the study as associated with cytomegalovirus. A later analysis had no HLA typing for the validation cohort, so co-occurrence there was scored across all 120 repertoires. A few of the identified cytomegalovirus-associated TCR beta chains were confirmed in vitro to be specific for cytomegalovirus antigens. Across donors, most TCR sequences were observed very rarely, whereas some public TCRs were present in many individuals.

This clonotype originated in a man aged 18 to 29 in good health and CMV-seropositive. Specimen: PBMCs. The rearranged chain carries TRBV6-5 and TRBJ2-7, with the D gene not clear enough to name. The CDR3 reads as follows: CASSSNPEPGEQYF. The sequenced DNA is TGTGCCAGCAGTTCTAATCCCGAGCCTGGCGAGCAGTACTTC.